The 17 T cell receptor beta chains below come from one sample, sequenced in a study of CD8 T cells in Susac syndrome. When the RNA was reverse transcribed, random hexamers were used with an input of roughly 0.5 to 1 ug. MiXCR was run by TCRdb on the immunoSEQ multiplex PCR reads, yielding one entry per CDR3 protein. The repertoire holds around 99,000 distinct CDR3 sequences, roughly 96% seen once, with just over 0.095% in the top ten. Specimen: CD4+ T cells from PBMCs. Every receptor here comes from a human donor in good health.

This clonotype appeared a few times. V and J are TRBV12-3 or TRBV12-4 and TRBJ2-2, with 13 bases that match TRBD2. The junction had 3 bases not matched to a gene; V was cut back by 6 bases and J by 5 bases. The length of the CDR3 is 15 residues. DNA for the CDR3: TGTGCCAGCAGCTGGACTAGCGGGAGAACCGGGGAGCTGTTTTTT. It codes for CASSWTSGRTGELFF.

The chain joins TRBV5-1 to TRBJ2-3; 7 bases line up with TRBD1. This CDR3 has 18 residues. Germline V CDR1 and CDR2: SGHRS, YFSETQ. V shed 0 bases, J shed 2 bases, and the junction held 12 bases outside the gene matches. The CDR3 spells CASSLVTGTPKLTDTQYF. The CDR3 nucleotides are TGCGCCAGCAGCTTGGTGACAGGGACACCAAAGCTCACAGATACGCAGTATTTT.

The gene calls are TRBV12-3 or TRBV12-4 and TRBJ2-1; 14 bases are a match to TRBD2. The length of the CDR3 is 15 residues. Trimming removed 4 bases from V and 9 bases from J; junction bases left unmatched: 5. The chain's CDR3 is CASSWTSGRRGEQFF. In DNA, the CDR3 is TGTGCCAGCAGTTGGACTAGCGGGAGGAGGGGTGAGCAGTTCTTC.

The rearrangement links TRBV6-1 to TRBJ2-1, with D perhaps given as TRBD1 or TRBD2 (5 bases each). Germline loops: CDR1 MNHNS, CDR2 SASEGT. Trimming left V 4 bases short and J 3 bases short, with 10 bases between. There are 14 residues in the CDR3. As DNA, the CDR3 is TGTGCCAGCAGTGGGCAGGGAGACTACAATGAGCAGTTCTTC. It encodes CASSGQGDYNEQFF.

The sample holds one count of this clonotype. The chain joins TRBV5-6 to TRBJ1-5; TRBD1 matches 7 bases. CDR1 is SGHDT, CDR2 YYEEEE, per germline. The CDR3 is made up of 15 amino acids. V lost 4 bases to trimming and J lost 1 base; unmatched junction nucleotides: 5. CDR3 DNA sequence: TGTGCCAGCAGCAGGGGACAGCTGAGCAATCAGCCCCAGCATTTT. This encodes CASSRGQLSNQPQHF.

CDR3 sequence reads: CASYGSGANVLTF. CDR3 nucleotide sequence: TGTGCCAGCTACGGATCTGGGGCCAACGTCCTGACTTTC. This rearrangement joins TRBV12-3 or TRBV12-4 to TRBJ2-6; D call uncertain. CDR3 size: 13 residues. Trimming removed 8 bases at V and 1 base at J, with 6 bases between.

The chain combines TRBV4-2 with TRBJ2-7; 9 bases are a match to TRBD1. Germline V gene sequence: CDR1 LGHNA, CDR2 YNFKEQ. There are 14 residues in the CDR3. The J segment lost 5 bases and the V segment lost 2 bases, leaving 4 bases of the junction unmatched. CDR3 DNA sequence: TGTGCCAGCAGCCAAAGGACAGGGGTTCACGAGCAGTACTTC. This codes for CASSQRTGVHEQYF.

The chain couples TRBV7-2 to TRBJ2-7; 9 bases are a match to TRBD2. The CDR3 consists of 15 residues. V shed 2 bases and J 2 bases; nucleotides not matched to a gene: 4. The germline V gene encodes CDR1 SGHTA and CDR2 FQGNSA. CDR3 in DNA: TGTGCCAGCAGCTTAAGCCTAGCGGGAACCTACGAGCAGTACTTC. Amino acids: CASSLSLAGTYEQYF.

J is TRBJ2-3 and V is TRBV7-2; TRBD2 agrees at 10 bases. This CDR3 region has 17 residues. Germline V lookup: CDR1 SGHTA, CDR2 FQGNSA. V was clipped by 5 bases and J by 5 bases; unmatched bases: 13. CDR3 region: CASSTQRGGRGVDTQYF. The CDR3 nucleotides read TGTGCCAGCAGCACACAGCGGGGGGGCCGGGGTGTAGATACGCAGTATTTT.

The rearrangement uses TRBV5-1 and TRBJ2-7; 7 bases agree with TRBD2. There are 13 residues in the CDR3. Per the germline V gene, CDR1 is SGHRS and CDR2 is YFSETQ. The junction had 3 bases not matched to a gene; V was cut back by 0 bases and J by 6 bases. The CDR3 DNA reads TGCGCCAGCAGCTTGGTTTCGGGGGGCGAGCAGTACTTC. Protein: CASSLVSGGEQYF.

The chain combines TRBV6-5 with TRBJ2-5; 10 bases map to TRBD2. With V trimmed by 6 bases and J by 2 bases, 0 bases remained unmatched. Germline V CDR1 and CDR2: MNHEY, SVGAGI. The length of the CDR3 is 13 residues. The CDR3 reads CASRLAGQETQYF. As DNA, the CDR3 is TGTGCCAGCAGACTAGCGGGGCAAGAGACCCAGTACTTC.

The rearrangement uses TRBV18 and TRBJ2-7; perhaps D is TRBD1 or TRBD2 (5 bases each). The CDR3 extends over 14 amino acids. Germline loops: CDR1 KGHSH, CDR2 LQKENI. Trimming stripped 0 bases from V and 2 bases from J, with 8 bases between. The CDR3 DNA reads TGTGCCAGCTCACCACCCGGGGCCGCCTACGAGCAGTACTTC. Protein: CASSPPGAAYEQYF.

The chain has TRBV24-1 and TRBJ1-5, with D perhaps matching TRBD1 (5 bases). CDR3 length: 15 residues. Germline V gene sequence: CDR1 KGHDR, CDR2 SFDVKD. V was trimmed by 3 bases and J by 6 bases, leaving 14 bases between them. DNA of the CDR3: TGTGCCACCAGTGATCCGCGGGGCACCGGTCAGCCCCAGCATTTT. Its translation: CATSDPRGTGQPQHF.

The V call is TRBV3-1, the J call TRBJ1-2; 7 nucleotides align to TRBD1. The length of the CDR3 is 14 residues. V was clipped by 2 bases and J by 6 bases; unmatched bases: 6. Germline V CDR1 and CDR2: LGHDT, YNNKEL (reference sequence). The CDR3 spells CASSQNQGVDGYTF. The CDR3 DNA follows: TGTGCCAGCAGCCAAAATCAGGGGGTAGATGGCTACACCTTC.

The V and J genes are TRBV19 and TRBJ1-5, with 9 bases fitting TRBD1. This CDR3 comprises 15 residues. The ends lost 7 bases at V and 2 bases at J; junction bases unmatched: 6. Looked up from germline, CDR1 is LNHDA and CDR2 is SQIVND (reference sequence). In DNA, the CDR3 is TGTGCCAGTAACTCGGACAGGGGAGGCAATCAGCCCCAGCATTTT. Residues: CASNSDRGGNQPQHF. The variable domain in full, completed from reference TRBV19 and TRBJ1-5, reads DGGITQSPKYLFRKEGQNVTLSCEQNLNHDAMYWYRQDPGQGLRLIYYSQIVNDFQKGDIAEGYSVSREKKESFPLTVTSAQKNPTAFYLCASNSDRGGNQPQHFGDGTRLSIL.

This chain uses TRBV24-1 with TRBJ2-1, with 13 bases identical to TRBD2. V shed 4 bases and J 5 bases; nucleotides not matched to a gene: 4. Germline V lookup: CDR1 KGHDR, CDR2 SFDVKD. The CDR3 is made up of 16 amino acids. The CDR3 nucleotides are TGTGCCACCAGTGACCGCACTAGCGGGAGGGACAATGAGCAGTTCTTC. It codes for CATSDRTSGRDNEQFF.

The V and J genes are TRBV12-5 and TRBJ2-7; no clear D gene. CDR1 and CDR2 from the germline V gene are LGHNT and FRNRAP. V was clipped by 2 bases and J by 6 bases, with 5 bases between them. CDR3 length equals 11 residues. The CDR3, as DNA: TGTGCTAGTGGTTTGAAATTCGAGCAGTACTTC. Translating it yields CASGLKFEQYF.